This TCR beta chain came from a study of shared clonotypes between healthy human individuals. Study-level results: Non-shared clonotypes displayed generation probabilities falling below those of clonotypes present in all four donors. Naive subsets generally had larger estimated richness than memory subsets.

This CDR3 has 16 amino acids. Germline V gene lookup returns CDR1 MGHRA and CDR2 YSYEKL. V gave up 1 base and J gave up 3 bases; unmatched junction bases: 4. Note on this clone: Its specificity is unknown.

Nashville, Tennessee was home to all donors, each a Caucasian adult. Sorted subsets were amplified in replicate PCRs using 200 to 250 ng DNA, 30,000 to 35,000 T cell genomes. Clones were read by immunoSEQ multiplex PCR, and TCRdb kept only the in-frame ones, dropping some. The sample holds over 2 million clones; around 92% are singletons and the top ten take around 0.35%. Input material: naive CD4+ T cells from PBMCs. Subset described: CD45RA+ positively selected. V usage is TRBV4-1 and J usage is TRBJ2-5; 11 bases fit TRBD1. The receptor was derived from a man between 18 and 35 years old in good health. Some clones in this sample may be carry-over from other donors' samples. The CDR3 sequence is CASSQVGQGAKETQYF. CDR3 coding DNA: TGCGCCAGCAGCCAAGTAGGACAGGGGGCAAAAGAGACCCAGTACTTC.